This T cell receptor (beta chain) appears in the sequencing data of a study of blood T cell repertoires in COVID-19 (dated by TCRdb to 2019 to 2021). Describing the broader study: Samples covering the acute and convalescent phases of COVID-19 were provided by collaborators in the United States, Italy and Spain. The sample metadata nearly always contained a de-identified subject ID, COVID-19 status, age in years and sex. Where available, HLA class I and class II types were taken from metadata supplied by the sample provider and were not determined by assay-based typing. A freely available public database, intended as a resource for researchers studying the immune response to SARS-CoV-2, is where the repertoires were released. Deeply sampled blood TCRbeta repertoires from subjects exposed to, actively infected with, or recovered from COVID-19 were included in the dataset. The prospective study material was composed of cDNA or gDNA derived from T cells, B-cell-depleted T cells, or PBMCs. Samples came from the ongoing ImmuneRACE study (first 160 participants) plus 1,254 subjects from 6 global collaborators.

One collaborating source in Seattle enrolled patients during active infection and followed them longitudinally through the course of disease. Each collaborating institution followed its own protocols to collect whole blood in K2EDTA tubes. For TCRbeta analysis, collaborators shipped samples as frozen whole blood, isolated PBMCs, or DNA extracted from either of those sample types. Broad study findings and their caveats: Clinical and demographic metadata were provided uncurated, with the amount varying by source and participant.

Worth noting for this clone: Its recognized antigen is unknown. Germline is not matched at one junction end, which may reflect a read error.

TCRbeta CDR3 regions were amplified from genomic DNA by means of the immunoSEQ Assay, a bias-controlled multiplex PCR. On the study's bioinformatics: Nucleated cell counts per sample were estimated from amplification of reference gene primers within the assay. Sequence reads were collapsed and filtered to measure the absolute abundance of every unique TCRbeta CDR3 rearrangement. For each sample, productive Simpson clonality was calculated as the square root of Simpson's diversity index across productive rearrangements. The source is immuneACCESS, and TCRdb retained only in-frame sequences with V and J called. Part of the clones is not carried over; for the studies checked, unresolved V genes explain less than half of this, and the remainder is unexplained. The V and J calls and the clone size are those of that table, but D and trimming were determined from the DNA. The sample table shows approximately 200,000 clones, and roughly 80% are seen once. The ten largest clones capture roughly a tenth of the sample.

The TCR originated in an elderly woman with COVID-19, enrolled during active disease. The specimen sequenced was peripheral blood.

The DNA sequence is as follows: TGTGCTAGCAGCTTAGTACAGGGGTCAGATACGCAGTATTTT. Translation gives CASSLVQGSDTQYF. The chain was built from TRBV7-7 and TRBJ2-3, and 7 junctional nucleotides match TRBD1. Taken from the germline V gene (reference sequence), the CDR1 and CDR2 loops are SSHAT and FNYEAQ. The CDR3 runs 14 residues from the cysteine to the phenylalanine. Kept here is only the CDR3 DNA, which spans 42 bases and is read in frame from base 1.